This TCR beta chain was captured by sequencing in a study of T cell changes during pregnancy in multiple sclerosis. Note on this clone: The junction does not match germline at one end; this may be a read error.

CDR1 and CDR2 from the germline V gene are MDHEN and SYDVKM. CDR3 length: 11 amino acids. Measured with immunoSEQ multiplex PCR; TCRdb has only the in-frame clones, and not every one. The profile covers 40,000 to 45,000 clones, with 70% to 90% appearing a single time and 0.75% to 1% taken by the ten largest. The sequences come from CD4+ T cells from peripheral blood mononuclear cells, collected after pregnancy. The TCR originated in a female donor with multiple sclerosis, enrolled in a pregnancy study. The rearrangement links TRBV28 to TRBJ1-2; 7 positions match TRBD1. This CDR3 is CASSDRDGYTF. As DNA, the CDR3 is TGTGCCAGCAGCGACAGGGATGGTTACACCTTC.